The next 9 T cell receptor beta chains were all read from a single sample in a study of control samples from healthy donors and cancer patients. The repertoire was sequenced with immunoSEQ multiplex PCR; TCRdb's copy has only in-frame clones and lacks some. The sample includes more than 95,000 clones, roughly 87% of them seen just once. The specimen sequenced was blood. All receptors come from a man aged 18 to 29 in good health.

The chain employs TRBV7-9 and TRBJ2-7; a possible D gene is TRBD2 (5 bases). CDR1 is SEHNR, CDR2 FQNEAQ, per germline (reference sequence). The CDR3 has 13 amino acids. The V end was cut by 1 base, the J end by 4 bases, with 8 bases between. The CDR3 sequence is CASSLGRSYEQYF. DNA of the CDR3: TGTGCCAGCAGCTTAGGGAGGAGTTACGAGCAGTACTTC.

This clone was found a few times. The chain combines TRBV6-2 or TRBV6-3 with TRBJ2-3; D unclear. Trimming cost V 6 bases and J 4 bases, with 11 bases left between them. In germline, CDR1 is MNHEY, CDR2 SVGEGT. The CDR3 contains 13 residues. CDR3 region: CASSPSESDTQYF. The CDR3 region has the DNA TGTGCCAGCAGCCCTTCCGAGTCAGATACGCAGTATTTT.

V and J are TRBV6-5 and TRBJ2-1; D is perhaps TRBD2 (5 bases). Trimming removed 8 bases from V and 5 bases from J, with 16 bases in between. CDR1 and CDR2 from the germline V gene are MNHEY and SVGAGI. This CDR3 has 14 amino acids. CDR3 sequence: CASRAVRVHNEQFF. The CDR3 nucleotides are TGTGCCAGCCGAGCGGTACGAGTCCACAATGAGCAGTTCTTC.

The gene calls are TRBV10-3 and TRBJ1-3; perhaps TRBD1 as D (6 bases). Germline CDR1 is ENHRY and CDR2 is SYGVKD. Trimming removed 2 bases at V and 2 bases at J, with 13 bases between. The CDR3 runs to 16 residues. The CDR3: CAISEIVTGPGNTIYF. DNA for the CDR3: TGTGCCATCAGTGAGATAGTAACAGGGCCTGGAAACACCATATATTTT.

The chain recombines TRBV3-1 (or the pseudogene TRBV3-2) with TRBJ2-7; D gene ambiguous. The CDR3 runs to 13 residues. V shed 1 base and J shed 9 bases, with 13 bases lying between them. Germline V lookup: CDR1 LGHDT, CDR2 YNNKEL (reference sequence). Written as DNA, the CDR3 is TGTGCCAGCAGCCAAGGGGAAAGGGAACGGCAGTACTTC. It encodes CASSQGERERQYF.

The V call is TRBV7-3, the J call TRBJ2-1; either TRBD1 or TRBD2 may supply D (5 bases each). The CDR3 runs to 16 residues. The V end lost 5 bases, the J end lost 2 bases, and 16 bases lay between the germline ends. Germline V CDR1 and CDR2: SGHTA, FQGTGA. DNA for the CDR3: TGTGCCAGCAGCCCCCATTTGGGGGAACCCTACAATGAGCAGTTCTTC. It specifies CASSPHLGEPYNEQFF.

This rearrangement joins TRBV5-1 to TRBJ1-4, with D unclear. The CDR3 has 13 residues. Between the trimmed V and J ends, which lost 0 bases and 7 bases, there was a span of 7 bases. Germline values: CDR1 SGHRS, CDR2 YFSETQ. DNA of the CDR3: TGCGCCAGCAGCTTGGGGGGAGGTGAAAAACTGTTTTTT. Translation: CASSLGGGEKLFF. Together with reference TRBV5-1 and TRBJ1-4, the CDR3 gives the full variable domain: KAGVTQTPRYLIKTRGQQVTLSCSPISGHRSVSWYQQTPGQGLQFLFEYFSETQRNKGNFPGRFSGRQFSNSRSEMNVSTLELGDSALYLCASSLGGGEKLFFGSGTQLSVL.

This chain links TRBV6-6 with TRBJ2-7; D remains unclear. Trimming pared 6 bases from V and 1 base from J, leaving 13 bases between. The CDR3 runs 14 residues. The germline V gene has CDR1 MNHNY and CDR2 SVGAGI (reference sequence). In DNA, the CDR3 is TGTGCCAGCAGCATAGGCCGGGCTTCCTACGAGCAGTACTTC. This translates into CASSIGRASYEQYF.

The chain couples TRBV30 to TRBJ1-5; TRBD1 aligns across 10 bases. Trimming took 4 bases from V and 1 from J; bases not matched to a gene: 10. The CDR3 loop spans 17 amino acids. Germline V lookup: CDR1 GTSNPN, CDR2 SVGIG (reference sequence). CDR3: CAWNRGTGEGSNQPQHF. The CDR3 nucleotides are TGTGCCTGGAATCGGGGGACAGGGGAAGGGAGCAATCAGCCCCAGCATTTT.